Reported below is one T cell receptor beta chain. Its specific antigen is unknown. One base away there is no much larger clone; base qualities are not given. The data were taken from a study of shared clonotypes between healthy human individuals (dated by TCRdb to between 2020 and 2021). A note on the overall study: The cohort comprised a couple of women and three men aged 18 to 49 years. For each donor, CD4 naive and CD4 memory were each run on three plates, CD8 naive on two plates, and CD8 memory on one plate. Blood TCR repertoires of about 5 healthy adults were deeply sequenced to estimate repertoire size and the extent of clonotype sharing between individuals. Between about 0.8 and 9 billion PBMCs per donor were obtained by leukapheresis. Different laboratories and diverse techniques were used to prepare libraries and sequence TCR repertoires, to increase sequencing depth and limit assay-specific biases.

Overall study results and their limits: Naive subsets generally had larger estimated clonotype richness than memory subsets. Higher generation probabilities were observed for clonotypes shared by all four sorted-subset donors than for non-shared clonotypes. The genetic and exposure-history diversity represented was limited by the small number of donors. Pairwise subsampling led to the expectation that sequencing depth would affect the degree of clonotype sharing among donors. Sampling was limited to blood, and TCR repertoires in tissue likely differ from TCR repertoires in blood. Even with the large sequencing depth, rarefaction of the sorted-subset datasets indicated that sequencing was incomplete. Across a few donors, approximately 4.9% of naive CD4, over 3% of naive CD8, 2.3% of memory CD4, and under 0.45% of memory CD8 clonotypes were shared.

Donors were healthy HIV-negative adults with no recently reported acute infections or vaccinations. Every donor was a Caucasian adult living in Nashville, Tennessee, USA. CD4+ T cells were enriched by magnetic negative selection; naive cells were then positively selected on CD45RA, and the negative fraction formed the memory subset. Blood was collected by leukapheresis, and PBMCs were isolated by Ficoll-Histopaque density gradient centrifugation and then cryopreserved in liquid nitrogen vapor phase. Analytical flow cytometry was used to check the purity and quantity of each magnetically sorted T cell population. Each sorted fraction had its genomic DNA isolated and then quantified by UV absorbance on a Nanodrop 2000c. TCR CDR3 regions were amplified from genomic DNA by multiplex PCR using the deep immunoSEQ assay. For each cell subset, the extracted genomic DNA was distributed evenly across all wells of several immunoSEQ 96-well plates, and each plate served as one replicate. Each replicate PCR for sorted subsets received roughly 0.2 ug genomic DNA, equal to tens of thousands of T cell genomes. Purified libraries were measured with a Qubit 3.0 fluorometer, size-checked on a Bioanalyzer 2100, and measured again with the KAPA Library Quantification kit. Every immunoSEQ 96-well plate was sequenced on a dedicated single-read 150-cycle Illumina NextSeq 550 flow cell. The published analysis was carried out like this. Because only junctional sequences without quality scores were contained in the immunoSEQ output, filtering matching that applied to full-length reads could not be performed. Sequences were annotated with PyIR, a Python wrapper for IgBLAST v1.9, and V/J genes and CDR3 were assigned using IMGT germline references. Reads were filtered out if the reads had weak V/J assignments (E-value above 1e-6), no CDR3, stop codons, out-of-frame junctions, or ambiguous translated residues. V3J clonotypes were defined as sequences sharing the same inferred V gene, J gene, and CDR3 amino acid sequence. To compute the percentage overlap between repertoires, the number of shared unique clonotypes was divided by the size of the smaller repertoire. Richness of each repertoire was evaluated using RTK rarefaction, the Chao1 estimator, and Recon v2.1 estimates of unobserved clonotypes. OLGA was used to compute generation probabilities for all TCRbeta clonotypes that the gDNA method yielded from a handful of donors. TCRdb mirrors the immuneACCESS table, restricted to in-frame sequences. Some clones are absent from its copies; in checked studies, under half trace to an unresolved V gene, and the reason for the others is unknown. V and J calls and clone size follow that table, whereas D and trimming were derived from the DNA. The sample records a few million clones, over 90% of which are singletons. In total, the top ten clones hold about 0.39% of the sample.

The CDR3 spans 17 residues, from the cysteine through the phenylalanine. Of the read, only the CDR3 DNA is kept; its 51 bases are in frame from base 1. V and J are trimmed by 2 bases and 2 bases, and the gene matches miss 8 bases of the junction. From the germline V gene, CDR1 is KGHSH and CDR2 is LQKENI. This chain is built from TRBV18 and TRBJ2-2; 7 bases in the middle match TRBD2. The specimen sequenced was naive CD4+ T cells from PBMCs. Read against the paper, the sample's cell subset or site label means: CD45RA+ positively selected. This clonotype was obtained from a young man in good health. Some clones in this sample may be carry-over from other donors' samples. The CDR3 loop reads CASSPIVLAPNTGELFF. The DNA sequence is given as TGTGCCAGCTCACCAATTGTACTAGCGCCCAACACCGGGGAGCTGTTTTTT.